The subject of this entry is one T cell receptor (beta chain). Trimming stripped 5 bases from V and 3 bases from J, with 14 bases between. The CDR3 totals 15 residues. Looked up from germline, CDR1 is SEHNR and CDR2 is FQNEAQ (reference sequence). The sample comes from a study of blood T cell repertoires in COVID-19. On the study more broadly: Samples taken during acute and convalescent COVID-19 were collected in the United States, Italy and Spain. Sample material is recorded as cDNA or gDNA derived from T cells, B-cell-depleted T cells, or PBMCs.

Authors' analysis steps: Scientists estimated how many nucleated cells there were by amplifying reference gene primers. The data were produced by immunoSEQ multiplex PCR, yet TCRdb's version contains in-frame clones alone and is incomplete. From that table come the V and J calls and clone size; the DNA was used to work out D and trimming. The table lists under 350,000 clones, approximately 90% of them singletons. Sequenced material: peripheral blood. This TCR came from a man aged 35 to 55 with acute or convalescent COVID-19. The chain joins TRBV7-9 to TRBJ2-1; no reliable D call. The CDR3 bases are TGTGCCAGCAGCGAAGGTGGAGACTTCTACAATGAGCAGTTCTTC. Protein: CASSEGGDFYNEQFF.